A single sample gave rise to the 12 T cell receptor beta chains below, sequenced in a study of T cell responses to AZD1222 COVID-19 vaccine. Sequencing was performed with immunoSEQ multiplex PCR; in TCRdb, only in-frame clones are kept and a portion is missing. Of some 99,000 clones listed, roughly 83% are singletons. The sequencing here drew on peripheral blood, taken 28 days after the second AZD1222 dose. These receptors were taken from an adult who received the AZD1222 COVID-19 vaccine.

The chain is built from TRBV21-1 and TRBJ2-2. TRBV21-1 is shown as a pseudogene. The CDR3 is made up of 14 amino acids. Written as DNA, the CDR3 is TGTGCCAGCAGGCAAGGGATTGACACCGGGGAGCTGTTTTTT. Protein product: CASRQGIDTGELFF.

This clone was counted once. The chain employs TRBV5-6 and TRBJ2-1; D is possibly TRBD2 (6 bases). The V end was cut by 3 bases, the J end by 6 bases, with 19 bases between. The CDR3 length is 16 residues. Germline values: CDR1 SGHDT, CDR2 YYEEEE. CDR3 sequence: CASSWGGLAGINEQFF. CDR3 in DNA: TGTGCCAGCAGCTGGGGCGGGCTGGCGGGAATCAATGAGCAGTTCTTC.

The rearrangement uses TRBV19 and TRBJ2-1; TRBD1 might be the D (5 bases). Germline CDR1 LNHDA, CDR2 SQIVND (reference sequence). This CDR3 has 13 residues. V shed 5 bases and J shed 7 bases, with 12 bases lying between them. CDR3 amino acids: CASSAQGPNEQFF. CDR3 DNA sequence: TGTGCCAGTAGTGCGCAGGGCCCGAATGAGCAGTTCTTC. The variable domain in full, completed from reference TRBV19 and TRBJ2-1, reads DGGITQSPKYLFRKEGQNVTLSCEQNLNHDAMYWYRQDPGQGLRLIYYSQIVNDFQKGDIAEGYSVSREKKESFPLTVTSAQKNPTAFYLCASSAQGPNEQFFGPGTRLTVL.

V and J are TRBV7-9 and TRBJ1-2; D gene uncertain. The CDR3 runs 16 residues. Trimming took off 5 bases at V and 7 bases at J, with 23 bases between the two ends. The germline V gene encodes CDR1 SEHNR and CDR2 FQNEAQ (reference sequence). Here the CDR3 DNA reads TGTGCCAGCAGCATTGCTCAGTGGTCTTCCGCTATTGGCTACACCTTC. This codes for CASSIAQWSSAIGYTF. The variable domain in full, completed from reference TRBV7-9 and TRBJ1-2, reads DTGVSQNPRHKITKRGQNVTFRCDPISEHNRLYWYRQTLGQGPEFLTYFQNEAQLEKSRLLSDRFSAERPKGSFSTLEIQRTEQGDSAMYLCASSIAQWSSAIGYTFGSGTRLTVV.

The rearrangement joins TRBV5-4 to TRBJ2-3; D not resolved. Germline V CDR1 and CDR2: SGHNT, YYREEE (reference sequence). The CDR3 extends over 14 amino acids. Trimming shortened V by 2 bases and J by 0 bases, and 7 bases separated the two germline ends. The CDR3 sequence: CASSLTPSTDTQYF. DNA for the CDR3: TGTGCCAGCAGCTTAACCCCGAGCACAGATACGCAGTATTTT.

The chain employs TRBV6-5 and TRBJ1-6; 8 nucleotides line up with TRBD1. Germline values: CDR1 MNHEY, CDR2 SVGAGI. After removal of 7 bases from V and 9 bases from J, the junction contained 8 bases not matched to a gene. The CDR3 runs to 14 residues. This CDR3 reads CASTLRTGSSPLHF. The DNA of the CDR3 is TGTGCCAGCACCCTCCGGACAGGGAGTTCACCCCTCCACTTT.

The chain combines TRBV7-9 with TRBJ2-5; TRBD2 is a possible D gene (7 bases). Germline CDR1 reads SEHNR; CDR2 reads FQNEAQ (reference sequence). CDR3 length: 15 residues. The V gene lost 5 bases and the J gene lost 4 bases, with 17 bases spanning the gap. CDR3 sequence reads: CASSQGGGFAETQYF. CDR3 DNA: TGTGCCAGCAGCCAAGGGGGGGGGTTCGCAGAGACCCAGTACTTC.

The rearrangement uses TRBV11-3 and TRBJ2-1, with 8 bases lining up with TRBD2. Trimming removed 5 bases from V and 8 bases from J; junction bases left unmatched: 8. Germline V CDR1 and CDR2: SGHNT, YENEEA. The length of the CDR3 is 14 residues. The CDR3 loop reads CASSPGLELHEQFF. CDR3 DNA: TGTGCCAGCAGCCCGGGACTAGAATTACATGAGCAGTTCTTC.

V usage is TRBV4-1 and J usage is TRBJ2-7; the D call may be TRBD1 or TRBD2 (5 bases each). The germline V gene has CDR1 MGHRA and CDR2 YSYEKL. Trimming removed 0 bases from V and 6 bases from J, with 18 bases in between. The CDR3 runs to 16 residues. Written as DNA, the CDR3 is TGCGCCAGCAGCCAAGATCTTACCCTTCGGGGCGCCGAGCAGTACTTC. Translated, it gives CASSQDLTLRGAEQYF.

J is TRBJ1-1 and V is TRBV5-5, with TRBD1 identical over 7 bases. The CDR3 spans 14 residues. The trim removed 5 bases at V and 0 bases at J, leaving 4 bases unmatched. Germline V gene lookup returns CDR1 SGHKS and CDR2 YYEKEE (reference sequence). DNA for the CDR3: TGTGCCAGCAGTTCCAGGGGGATGAACACTGAAGCTTTCTTT. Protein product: CASSSRGMNTEAFF.

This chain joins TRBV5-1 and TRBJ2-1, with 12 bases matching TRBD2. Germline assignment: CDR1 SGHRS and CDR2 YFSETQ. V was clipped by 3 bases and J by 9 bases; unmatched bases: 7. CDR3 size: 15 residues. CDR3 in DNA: TGCGCCAGCAGCTCCCTAGCGGGGGGGCCAGTTGAGCAGTTCTTC. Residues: CASSSLAGGPVEQFF.

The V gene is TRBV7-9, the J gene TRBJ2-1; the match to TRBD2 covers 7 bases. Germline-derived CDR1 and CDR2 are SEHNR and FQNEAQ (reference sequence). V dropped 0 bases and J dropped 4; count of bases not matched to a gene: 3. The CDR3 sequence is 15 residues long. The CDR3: CASSLASGAYNEQFF. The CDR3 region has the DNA TGTGCCAGCAGCTTAGCGAGCGGGGCATACAATGAGCAGTTCTTC.